These 23 T cell receptor beta chains share one sample of origin, sequenced in a study of long-term antiretroviral therapy in people with HIV. Runs used v3.0 of the immunoSEQ assay and were done at survey level. Profiling relied on immunoSEQ multiplex PCR, and the TCRdb table lists in-frame clones only, not all of them. Here the sample spans over 30,000 clones, 75% to 90% being singletons. The source was unsorted PBMCs, collected 3.1 years after starting antiretroviral therapy. Receptors originate from a woman aged 45-65 years with HIV.

The V call is TRBV7-2, the J call TRBJ1-5, with a weak D call TRBD1 (5 bases). V gave up 6 bases and J gave up 10 bases, with 19 bases separating them. Germline lookup yields CDR1 SGHTA and CDR2 FQGNSA. This CDR3 is built from 14 residues. CDR3 region: CASSFSGTVSPQHF. DNA for the CDR3: TGTGCCAGCAGTTTCTCCGGGACGGTTTCCCCCCAGCATTTT.

V and J are TRBV5-1 and TRBJ2-1; a possible D gene is TRBD1 (5 bases). The CDR3 contains 15 residues. CDR1 is SGHRS and CDR2 is YFSETQ in the germline V gene. Trimming stripped 1 base from V and 3 bases from J, with 11 bases between. CDR3 sequence reads: CASSLILGVYNEQFF. CDR3 sequence (DNA): TGCGCCAGCAGCTTGATCCTAGGGGTCTACAATGAGCAGTTCTTC. Full variable domain (outside the CDR3, taken from reference TRBV5-1 and TRBJ2-1): KAGVTQTPRYLIKTRGQQVTLSCSPISGHRSVSWYQQTPGQGLQFLFEYFSETQRNKGNFPGRFSGRQFSNSRSEMNVSTLELGDSALYLCASSLILGVYNEQFFGPGTRLTVL.

The gene calls are TRBV5-1 and TRBJ2-3, with TRBD2 matching 11 bases. CDR1 SGHRS and CDR2 YFSETQ come from the germline V gene. The CDR3 spans 14 residues. Unmatched junction bases numbered 7, after V lost 9 bases and J lost 4 bases. The CDR3 loop reads CATRSSGGSDTQYF. CDR3 DNA: TGCGCCACAAGGTCTAGCGGGGGGTCAGATACGCAGTATTTT. Looking up the rest from reference TRBV5-1 and TRBJ2-3 gives the full variable domain: KAGVTQTPRYLIKTRGQQVTLSCSPISGHRSVSWYQQTPGQGLQFLFEYFSETQRNKGNFPGRFSGRQFSNSRSEMNVSTLELGDSALYLCATRSSGGSDTQYFGPGTRLTVL.

Written as DNA, the CDR3 is TGTGCCAGCAGCCCGAGACAGGGGGATGACACCGGGGAGCTGTTTTTT. Translated, it gives CASSPRQGDDTGELFF. The J gene is TRBJ2-2, the V gene TRBV11-3; 9 nucleotides line up with TRBD1. This CDR3 has 16 residues. After removal of 5 bases from V and 3 bases from J, the junction contained 7 bases not matched to a gene. The germline V gene has CDR1 SGHNT and CDR2 YENEEA.

Only one count was recorded for this clone. The rearrangement links TRBV29-1 to TRBJ1-1; D uncertain. This CDR3 has 13 residues. CDR1 and CDR2 from the germline V gene are SQVTM and ANQGSEA. V lost 4 bases and J lost 1, with 10 bases in between. The CDR3, as DNA: TGCAGCGTTGTGGCCTTAGGGAACACTGAAGCTTTCTTT. It is translated as CSVVALGNTEAFF.

The V gene is TRBV18, the J gene TRBJ2-5, with D maybe TRBD1 (6 bases). The germline V gene has CDR1 KGHSH and CDR2 LQKENI. The CDR3 loop spans 14 amino acids. V lost 3 bases, J lost 5 bases, and 13 bases lay in between. The CDR3 DNA reads as TGTGCCAGCTCACCGGCTACAGGGTCGGAGACCCAGTACTTC. This codes for CASSPATGSETQYF.

The V gene is TRBV4-1, the J gene TRBJ2-5; D is possibly TRBD1 (5 bases). Germline CDR1 MGHRA, CDR2 YSYEKL. The CDR3 totals 17 residues. Trimming left V 0 bases short and J 4 bases short, with 18 bases between. The CDR3 DNA is TGCGCCAGCAGCCAAGATAGTGGCAGGGCGGTTAGAGAGACCCAGTACTTC. Translating gives CASSQDSGRAVRETQYF.

CDR3 sequence reads: CASSTAYNEQFF. The CDR3 DNA follows: TGTGCCAGCAGTACCGCCTACAATGAGCAGTTCTTC. This sequence joins TRBV7-9 and TRBJ2-1; D not resolved. The CDR3 is 12 residues long. The V and J ends lost 6 bases and 2 bases respectively, with 5 bases between them. Germline CDR1 and CDR2: SEHNR and FQNEAQ (reference sequence). Together with reference TRBV7-9 and TRBJ2-1, the CDR3 gives the full variable domain: DTGVSQNPRHKITKRGQNVTFRCDPISEHNRLYWYRQTLGQGPEFLTYFQNEAQLEKSRLLSDRFSAERPKGSFSTLEIQRTEQGDSAMYLCASSTAYNEQFFGPGTRLTVL.

The rearrangement uses TRBV10-2 and TRBJ2-2; 8 bases agree with TRBD1. Per the germline V gene, CDR1 is WSHSY and CDR2 is SAAADI. Unmatched junction bases numbered 5, after V lost 4 bases and J lost 7 bases. The length of the CDR3 is 14 residues. The CDR3 protein is CASSVAGGFGELFF. The DNA for the CDR3 is TGCGCCAGCAGTGTCGCAGGGGGCTTCGGGGAGCTGTTTTTT.

This clone was detected only a few times. This chain uses TRBV7-9 with TRBJ2-7, with 9 positions matching TRBD1. The CDR3 covers 17 residues. Germline CDR1 reads SEHNR; CDR2 reads FQNEAQ (reference sequence). V trimming: 5 bases; J trimming: 0 bases; junction bases outside the gene matches: 11. Here the CDR3 reads CASSPPVGTGSSYEQYF. Here the CDR3 DNA reads TGTGCCAGCAGCCCACCGGTGGGGACAGGGAGCTCCTACGAGCAGTACTTC.

The DNA for the CDR3 is TGTGCCAGCAGCTTAGGGAGGACTAGCGAAAACATTCAGTACTTC. Protein: CASSLGRTSENIQYF. The chain is built from TRBV7-8 and TRBJ2-4, with 9 bases identical to TRBD2. This CDR3 spans 15 amino acids. The ends lost 1 base at V and 5 bases at J; junction bases unmatched: 3. CDR1 is SGHVS and CDR2 is FQNEAQ in the germline V gene.

The chain uses TRBV27 and TRBJ1-4, with 8 bases fitting TRBD1. This CDR3 spans 14 amino acids. Germline CDR1 and CDR2: MNHEY and SMNVEV (reference sequence). The V and J ends lost 4 bases and 9 bases, in that order; junction bases with no gene match: 7. The CDR3 nucleotides read TGTGCCAGCAGTTCCAGGGGGCACTTCCAAAAACTGTTTTTT. It yields the protein CASSSRGHFQKLFF.

V usage is TRBV5-1 and J usage is TRBJ1-6; 11 bases are shared with TRBD1. This CDR3 comprises 16 residues. J lost 7 bases, V lost 4 bases, and 7 bases had no gene match. The V gene's germline CDR1 is SGHRS and CDR2 YFSETQ. The CDR3 coding sequence is TGCGCCAGCAGCCCCCCCGGGACAGGGGGGAATTCACCCCTCCACTTT. Translated: CASSPPGTGGNSPLHF. Using reference TRBV5-1 and TRBJ1-6 for the parts outside the CDR3, the full variable domain is KAGVTQTPRYLIKTRGQQVTLSCSPISGHRSVSWYQQTPGQGLQFLFEYFSETQRNKGNFPGRFSGRQFSNSRSEMNVSTLELGDSALYLCASSPPGTGGNSPLHFGNGTRLTVT.

The V gene is TRBV11-2, the J gene TRBJ1-3; unclear D gene. CDR3 size: 14 residues. Per germline, CDR1 SGHAT and CDR2 FQNNGV. Trimming took off 1 base at V and 4 bases at J, with 8 bases between the two ends. The chain's CDR3 is CASSLVNTGNTIYF. DNA for the CDR3: TGTGCCAGCAGCTTAGTTAATACGGGAAACACCATATATTTT.

The rearrangement joins TRBV28 to TRBJ1-2; D unclear. V was trimmed by 3 bases and J by 1 base, leaving 15 bases between them. Germline loops: CDR1 MDHEN, CDR2 SYDVKM. This CDR3 is 16 amino acids long. CDR3 region: CASSFFLLGSNYGYTF. In nucleotides, the CDR3 is TGTGCCAGCAGTTTCTTCTTACTAGGGAGTAACTATGGCTACACCTTC.

The chain couples TRBV5-1 to TRBJ2-6, with D perhaps TRBD1 (6 bases). The CDR3 runs 15 residues. Trimming stripped 0 bases from V and 2 bases from J, with 6 bases between. CDR1 is SGHRS, CDR2 YFSETQ, per germline. The CDR3 DNA is TGCGCCAGCAGCTTGGAGGGGGCTGGGGCCAACGTCCTGACTTTC. This translates into CASSLEGAGANVLTF.

V gene TRBV18 combines with J gene TRBJ1-1; possibly TRBD1 for D (5 bases). This CDR3 spans 13 amino acids. V was trimmed by 0 bases and J by 11 bases, leaving 13 bases between them. Germline lookup yields CDR1 KGHSH and CDR2 LQKENI. The CDR3 loop reads CASSPPVGGTAFF. CDR3 sequence (DNA): TGTGCCAGCTCACCACCGGTTGGGGGTACGGCTTTCTTT.

This chain uses TRBV30 with TRBJ1-1; no firm D call. Germline-derived CDR1 and CDR2 are GTSNPN and SVGIG (reference sequence). V was pared by 0 bases and J by 5 bases, with 19 bases between. This CDR3 has 16 amino acids. The CDR3 DNA follows: TGTGCCTGGAGTGTATTCGATAGGGCAGTTACTACTGAAGCTTTCTTT. It yields the protein CAWSVFDRAVTTEAFF.

The chain employs TRBV5-1 and TRBJ1-4; D gene unclear. The length of the CDR3 is 17 residues. The germline V gene encodes CDR1 SGHRS and CDR2 YFSETQ. The V end was cut by 0 bases, the J end by 0 bases, with 12 bases between. In DNA, the CDR3 is TGCGCCAGCAGCTTGGATCACTCCTCTCCAACTAATGAAAAACTGTTTTTT. Translating gives CASSLDHSSPTNEKLFF.

V usage is TRBV15 and J usage is TRBJ2-7; TRBD1 matches 9 bases. The CDR3 is 14 amino acids. J gave up 2 bases and V 3 bases, and 2 bases lay outside the gene matches. Germline V gene lookup returns CDR1 LNHNV and CDR2 YYDKDF (reference sequence). The CDR3, as DNA: TGTGCCACCAGCAGGGACAGGGGCCCCTACGAGCAGTACTTC. Protein product: CATSRDRGPYEQYF.

V usage is TRBV10-3 and J usage is TRBJ1-2, with D possibly matching TRBD1 (6 bases). V was cut by 8 bases and J by 4 bases, with 14 bases left in between. The CDR3 covers 13 residues. Germline V lookup: CDR1 ENHRY, CDR2 SYGVKD. The CDR3 DNA reads as TGTGCCATCGGGGGGGCATGGGGCTATGGCTACACCTTC. Translation gives CAIGGAWGYGYTF.

This clone was seen a single time. This sequence joins TRBV30 and TRBJ1-6; 7 bases match TRBD1. This CDR3 comprises 14 residues. From germline, CDR1 is GTSNPN and CDR2 SVGIG (reference sequence). V shed 4 bases and J 13 bases; nucleotides not matched to a gene: 13. DNA of the CDR3: TGTGCCTGGATTACTACAGGGGCCCTTGGTCCCCTCCACTTT. Protein product: CAWITTGALGPLHF.

V gene TRBV10-3 combines with J gene TRBJ2-7; 9 positions agree with TRBD2. The CDR3 spans 14 residues. Per the germline V gene, CDR1 is ENHRY and CDR2 is SYGVKD. Germline trimming cut 7 bases from V and 2 bases from J; bases unmatched to any gene: 6. The CDR3 coding sequence is TGTGCCATCACTACGACTAGCGGTCCCTACGAGCAGTACTTC. Its translation is CAITTTSGPYEQYF.